The 23 T cell receptor beta chains reported below all come from one sample, sequenced in a study of T cell repertoires in cytomegalovirus infection. TCRdb itself ran the reads through MiXCR, one entry per CDR3 protein. This sample has approximately 990,000 distinct CDR3 sequences, with about a third found just once. These receptors have no identified antigens. The specimen was cultured CD8+ T cells from PBMCs, collected from culture after CMV antigen stimulation. Receptor source: a human donor in good health (CMV status not recorded). Some clones in this sample may be carry-over from other donors' samples.

This clonotype was observed at least ten times. The rearrangement links TRBV4-1 to TRBJ2-1, with D perhaps matching TRBD1 (6 bases). Germline V lookup: CDR1 MGHRA, CDR2 YSYEKL. The V end lost 0 bases, the J end lost 4 bases, and 10 bases lay between the germline ends. CDR3 length: 15 amino acids. This chain's CDR3 is CASSQDRGVYNEQFF. In DNA, the CDR3 is TGCGCCAGCAGCCAAGACAGGGGAGTTTACAATGAGCAGTTCTTC.

The table lists this clonotype with many counts. The rearrangement links TRBV7-2 to TRBJ2-5, with 12 positions matching TRBD2. J was trimmed by 1 base and V by 5 bases; bases with no gene match: 5. Germline CDR1 and CDR2: SGHTA and FQGNSA. This CDR3 comprises 16 residues. In nucleotides, the CDR3 is TGTGCCAGCAGCCTTACTAGCGGGGGGACCCAAGAGACCCAGTACTTC. This encodes CASSLTSGGTQETQYF.

This clonotype was picked up a small number of times. V and J are TRBV6-5 and TRBJ2-1; D is uncertain. Trimming took off 2 bases at V and 7 bases at J, with 9 bases between the two ends. Germline V lookup: CDR1 MNHEY, CDR2 SVGAGI. The CDR3 runs to 13 residues. CDR3 DNA sequence: TGTGCCAGCAGTTACACTCCGAGTAATGAGCAGTTCTTC. Translation: CASSYTPSNEQFF.

The rearrangement joins TRBV6-6 to TRBJ2-1; D might be TRBD2 (7 bases). Germline loops: CDR1 MNHNY, CDR2 SVGAGI (reference sequence). V was pared by 5 bases and J by 8 bases, with 13 bases between. This CDR3 comprises 13 residues. The CDR3, as DNA: TGTGCCAGCAGTGGGGGGGCCCCCGATGAGCAGTTCTTC. Amino acids: CASSGGAPDEQFF.

In this sample, this clonotype turned up a few times. The rearrangement uses TRBV7-8 and TRBJ2-1; 7 bases line up with TRBD2. From germline, CDR1 is SGHVS and CDR2 FQNEAQ. Unmatched junction bases numbered 6, after V lost 5 bases and J lost 2 bases. CDR3 length: 15 amino acids. The CDR3 reads CASSLRSGAYNEQFF. The CDR3 DNA sequence: TGTGCCAGCAGCCTGCGAAGCGGGGCCTACAATGAGCAGTTCTTC.

As to this clonotype: A much more abundant neighbour one base away suggests this may be a read error. The chain uses TRBV7-9 and TRBJ2-3; D unresolved. Deletions cut 5 bases from V and 0 bases from J, with 15 bases between. CDR3 size: 16 residues. Germline CDR1 reads SEHNR; CDR2 reads FQNEAQ (reference sequence). CDR3 DNA: TGTGCCAGCAGCACATATGTGGGCCAAAGCACAGATACGCAGTATTTT. Amino acids: CASSTYVGQSTDTQYF. The full variable domain, with the rest looked up from reference TRBV7-9 and TRBJ2-3, is DTGVSQNPRHKITKRGQNVTFRCDPISEHNRLYWYRQTLGQGPEFLTYFQNEAQLEKSRLLSDRFSAERPKGSFSTLEIQRTEQGDSAMYLCASSTYVGQSTDTQYFGPGTRLTVL.

This clonotype was picked up many times. The chain links TRBV19 to TRBJ1-1, with D uncertain. This CDR3 has 11 residues. Per germline, CDR1 LNHDA and CDR2 SQIVND (reference sequence). Trimming pared 7 bases from V and 1 base from J, leaving 4 bases between. The CDR3 region is CASTRNTEAFF. The DNA for the CDR3 is TGTGCCAGTACACGGAACACTGAAGCTTTCTTT.

This clonotype was seen only a few times. V and J are TRBV13 and TRBJ2-3; D uncertain. There are 15 residues in the CDR3. V gave up 6 bases and J gave up 2 bases, with 15 bases separating them. Per the germline V gene, CDR1 is PRHDT and CDR2 is FYEKMQ (reference sequence). This CDR3 is CASRPEFLNTDTQYF. The CDR3 DNA follows: TGTGCCAGCAGGCCGGAATTTCTAAACACAGATACGCAGTATTTT.

A word on this clonotype: This could be a read error, since a much larger clone is one nucleotide away. J is TRBJ1-4 and V is TRBV7-2, with 7 bases aligning to TRBD1. V dropped 4 bases and J dropped 8; count of bases not matched to a gene: 7. The CDR3 is 14 amino acids. Germline loops: CDR1 SGHTA, CDR2 FQGNSA. The DNA for the CDR3 is TGTGCCAGCAGCTATTACAGGGGTCGGGAAAAACTGTTTTTT. Protein product: CASSYYRGREKLFF.

This clonotype turned up a few times. The chain is built from TRBV29-1 and TRBJ1-2, with a tentative D call TRBD1 (5 bases). The germline V and J ends were trimmed by 4 bases and 8 bases, with 14 bases remaining between them. The CDR3 length is 12 residues. Germline loops: CDR1 SQVTM, CDR2 ANQGSEA. This chain's CDR3 is CSVAFRAEGYTF. The CDR3 DNA sequence: TGCAGCGTTGCGTTCAGGGCCGAGGGCTACACCTTC. Together with reference TRBV29-1 and TRBJ1-2, the CDR3 gives the full variable domain: SAVISQKPSRDICQRGTSLTIQCQVDSQVTMMFWYRQQPGQSLTLIATANQGSEATYESGFVIDKFPISRPNLTFSTLTVSNMSPEDSSIYLCSVAFRAEGYTFGSGTRLTVV.

The chain combines TRBV27 with TRBJ2-5, with 11 bases matching TRBD2. Germline loops: CDR1 MNHEY, CDR2 SMNVEV (reference sequence). The CDR3 extends over 20 amino acids. After removal of 4 bases from V and 0 bases from J, the junction contained 16 bases not matched to a gene. The CDR3 nucleotides read TGTGCCAGCAGTTCAACCCGGATTAGCGGGGGGGCTAGGCACCAAGAGACCCAGTACTTC. It encodes CASSSTRISGGARHQETQYF.

The chain combines TRBV7-6 with TRBJ2-5; either TRBD1 or TRBD2 may fit D (5 bases each). V lost 7 bases to trimming and J lost 0 bases, with 12 bases between them. The CDR3 covers 14 residues. Germline loops: CDR1 SGHVS, CDR2 FNYEAQ. CDR3 region: CASMGDGYQETQYF. The DNA of the CDR3 is TGTGCCAGCATGGGGGACGGCTACCAAGAGACCCAGTACTTC.

This rearrangement joins TRBV11-2 to TRBJ2-7, with 9 bases aligning to TRBD1. Trimming removed 5 bases from V and 2 bases from J; junction bases left unmatched: 19. Germline-derived CDR1 and CDR2 are SGHAT and FQNNGV. The CDR3 extends over 19 amino acids. The CDR3 loop reads CASSGPRTGDAQSPYEQYV. The CDR3 DNA is TGTGCCAGCAGCGGACCCCGGACAGGGGACGCCCAAAGCCCCTACGAGCAGTACGTC.

The rearrangement joins TRBV27 to TRBJ2-7; tentatively, D is TRBD2 (5 bases). V lost 7 bases to trimming and J lost 0 bases, with 13 bases between them. This CDR3 has 14 residues. The germline CDR1 and CDR2 sequences are MNHEY and SMNVEV (reference sequence). For the CDR3, the DNA is TGTGCCAGCACTCTGGTAGGGAGCTCCTACGAGCAGTACTTC. It specifies CASTLVGSSYEQYF.

Comments on this clonotype: A much larger clone lies a single base off, so this may be a read error. The chain couples TRBV7-6 to TRBJ2-1, with D perhaps matching TRBD1 or TRBD2 (6 bases each). The length of the CDR3 is 16 residues. CDR1 is SGHVS and CDR2 is FNYEAQ in the germline V gene. The CDR3 is CVSSLGRGVSYNEQFF. In DNA form, the CDR3 reads TGTGTCAGCAGCTTGGGAAGGGGGGTCTCCTACAATGAGCAGTTCTTC.

This clonotype has at least ten counts. V is TRBV7-6 and J is TRBJ1-1; 10 nucleotides line up with TRBD1. Germline V gene sequence: CDR1 SGHVS, CDR2 FNYEAQ. This CDR3 spans 15 amino acids. J was trimmed by 4 bases and V by 5 bases; bases with no gene match: 7. CDR3 in amino acids: CASSRDRGFVTEAFF. The DNA of the CDR3 is TGTGCCAGCAGCCGGGACAGGGGATTTGTCACTGAAGCTTTCTTT.

As concerns this clonotype: A read error may produce the germline difference seen at one junction end. The J gene is TRBJ2-7, the V gene TRBV6-1, with D perhaps TRBD2 (6 bases). CDR3 length equals 14 residues. CDR1 and CDR2 (germline): MNHNS, SASEGT. The CDR3 protein is CVSSELGGSYEQYF. The CDR3 DNA sequence: TGTGTCAGCAGTGAACTGGGGGGCTCCTACGAGCAGTACTTC.

This chain connects TRBV7-2 to TRBJ2-3; 8 nucleotides agree with TRBD2. The V gene end was trimmed by 3 bases and the J gene end by 6 bases; junction bases not matched to a gene: 8. Germline V gene lookup returns CDR1 SGHTA and CDR2 FQGNSA. The CDR3 contains 15 residues. Here the CDR3 reads CASSFIGGAGDTQYF. In DNA form, the CDR3 reads TGTGCCAGCAGCTTCATCGGGGGGGCGGGGGATACGCAGTATTTT.

This clonotype appeared a few times. J is TRBJ1-5 and V is TRBV12-3 or TRBV12-4; possible D gene TRBD1, 5 bases. The V and J ends lost 2 bases and 6 bases respectively, with 11 bases between them. The length of the CDR3 is 14 residues. This CDR3 is CASSLRGGVQPQHF. CDR3 nucleotides: TGTGCCAGCAGTTTAAGGGGAGGGGTTCAGCCCCAGCATTTT.

V and J are TRBV3-1 and TRBJ2-1, with 10 bases identical to TRBD2. With 1 base clipped from V and 5 bases from J, the junction kept 8 bases outside the gene matches. This CDR3 spans 17 amino acids. CDR1 and CDR2 from the germline V gene are LGHDT and YNNKEL (reference sequence). Here the CDR3 DNA reads TGTGCCAGCAGCCAAGTCCAGCGGGGGGGCGGAGACAATGAGCAGTTCTTC. It is translated as CASSQVQRGGGDNEQFF.

Turning to this clonotype: An end of the junction does not agree with germline; a read error may underlie this. The chain employs TRBV7-2 and TRBJ2-1, with 10 nucleotides matching TRBD2. The length of the CDR3 is 14 residues. Germline assignment: CDR1 SGHTA and CDR2 FQGNSA. CDR3 bases: TGTGCCAGCAGCACGAGCGGGGGGGGGGATGATCAGTTCTTC. Translated, it gives CASSTSGGGDDQFF.

This rearrangement joins TRBV6-2 or TRBV6-3 to TRBJ1-1, with D possibly being TRBD1 (6 bases). Germline values: CDR1 MNHEY, CDR2 SVGEGT. The germline V and J ends were trimmed by 7 bases and 7 bases, with 19 bases remaining between them. The CDR3 consists of 14 residues. In nucleotides, the CDR3 is TGTGCCAGCACCCTATTTCGGGGGGCTGTTGAAGCTTTCTTT. Protein product: CASTLFRGAVEAFF.

This chain joins TRBV7-2 and TRBJ2-2; D remains unclear. CDR3 size: 15 residues. Germline V gives CDR1 SGHTA, CDR2 FQGNSA. With 4 bases removed from V and 5 bases from J, the gap between germline ends came to 14 bases. The CDR3 bases are TGTGCCAGCAGCTATAAGAGCCGTTTAACCGGGGAGCTGTTTTTT. Translating it yields CASSYKSRLTGELFF.